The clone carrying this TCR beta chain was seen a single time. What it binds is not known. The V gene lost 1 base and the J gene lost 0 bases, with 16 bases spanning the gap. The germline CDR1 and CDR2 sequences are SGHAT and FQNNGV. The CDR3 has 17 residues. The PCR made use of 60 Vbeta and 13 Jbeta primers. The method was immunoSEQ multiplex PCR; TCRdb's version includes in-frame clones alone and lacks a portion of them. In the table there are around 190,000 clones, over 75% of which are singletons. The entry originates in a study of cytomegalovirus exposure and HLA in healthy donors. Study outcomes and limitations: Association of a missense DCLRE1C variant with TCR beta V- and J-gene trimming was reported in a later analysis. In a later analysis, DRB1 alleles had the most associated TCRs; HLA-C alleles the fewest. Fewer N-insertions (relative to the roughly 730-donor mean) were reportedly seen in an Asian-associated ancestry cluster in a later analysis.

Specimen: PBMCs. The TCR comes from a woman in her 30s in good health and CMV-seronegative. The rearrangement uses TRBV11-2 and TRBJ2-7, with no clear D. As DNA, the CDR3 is TGTGCCAGCAGCTTAGTTGTCGAGGTACAAAGCTCCTACGAGCAGTACTTC. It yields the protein CASSLVVEVQSSYEQYF. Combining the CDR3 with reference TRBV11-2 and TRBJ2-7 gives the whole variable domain EAGVAQSPRYKIIEKRQSVAFWCNPISGHATLYWYQQILGQGPKLLIQFQNNGVVDDSQLPKDRFSAERLKGVDSTLKIQPAKLEDSAVYLCASSLVVEVQSSYEQYFGPGTRLTVT.